This TCR beta chain was observed in a study of a mutant IDH1 vaccine in newly diagnosed glioma. Whole-study context: Before enrollment, patients got radiotherapy alone, temozolomide alone, or mostly the combination. V12 came at week 35, V13 at week 47.

Method: immunoSEQ multiplex PCR; TCRdb's copy keeps in-frame clones and lacks some. The repertoire holds 24,000 or so clones, 80% to 85% seen once, with approximately 2.8% in the top ten. Time point reported: week 47, end of study. The study gave 300 ug of mutant IDH1 20-mer peptide per vaccine dose, with topical imiquimod. To note about this clone: What it recognizes is unknown.

This CDR3 has 18 residues. The germline V and J ends were trimmed by 1 base and 0 bases, with 16 bases remaining between them. Per germline, CDR1 MGHRA and CDR2 YSYEKL. This chain links TRBV4-1 with TRBJ2-1, with D perhaps matching TRBD1 (5 bases). This TCR was sampled from a man aged 40-50 years with glioma. The sequences come from PBMCs, collected from a glioma patient whose treatment included an IDH1 peptide vaccine. CDR3 amino acids: CASSQGYRQRGSYNEQFF. DNA of the CDR3: TGCGCCAGCAGCCAAGGCTATAGACAGAGAGGCTCCTACAATGAGCAGTTCTTC.